This T cell receptor (beta chain) is from a study of human T cells and chemical hapten exposure. TCRdb independently ran MiXCR on the RACE reads; one entry per CDR3 protein. The table lists 75,000 to 100,000 distinct CDR3 sequences, about an eighth of them singletons, with less than 2.5% in the top ten. This clonotype was counted at least ten times. As for time point: patch test 1, 2 weeks after DPC sensitization. Sample treatment: therapeutic diphenylcyclopropenone sensitization with weekly scalp DPC. The CDR3 runs 13 residues. The V end lost 3 bases, the J end lost 6 bases, and 8 bases lay between the germline ends. The germline CDR1 and CDR2 sequences are LGHNA and YNFKEQ.

This sequence joins TRBV4-2 and TRBJ1-4; no definite D call. This sequence originates from a woman in her thirties or forties with alopecia areata. Some clones in this sample may be carry-over from other donors' samples. The sequencing used whole blood, collected in connection with sensitization to the hapten diphenylcyclopropenone (DPC). The CDR3 loop is CASSQTWDEKLFF. The CDR3 coding sequence is TGTGCCAGCAGCCAGACATGGGATGAAAAACTGTTTTTT.